This TCR beta chain was obtained from a study of CD8+CD57+ T cells in acquired aplastic anemia (dated by TCRdb to 2016 to 2018). In the study overall: A mean of about 3.2 ug of DNA, ranging from roughly 0.19 to 27.4 ug, was extracted from sorted CD4+ and CD8+ cells. An average of roughly 10 million reads for CD4+ cells and 11.0 million reads for CD8+ cells was obtained from healthy donor samples. General study outcomes and caveats: Patients and healthy controls showed no significant difference in CD8+ Simpson's diversity (P=0.060). Although 25 to 30 CD8+ CDR3 sequences were shared by patients and controls, these sequences appeared highly expressed in patients and within the immunodominant clones of patients.

In the study, sorted CD4+ and CD8+ blood T cells from patients with severe aplastic anemia and from healthy subjects underwent deep sequencing of TCR repertoires. Ficoll-Paque density gradient centrifugation was used to isolate peripheral blood mononuclear cells. CD4+ and CD8+ T cells were sorted by FACS or magnetic beads before DNA extraction. Profiling of TCR beta VDJ combinations and CDR3 sequences used genomic DNA as the template. An Illumina HiSeq 2000 was the platform used for TCR repertoire sequencing. The original pipeline was this. TRBV/TRBJ rearrangement plots, CDR3 size and DJ length profiles, and Simpson's diversity index were used to evaluate the repertoires. Whichever DNA sequence was most abundant in the deep sequencing data was defined as the immunodominant clone. CDR3 amino acid sequences were screened for sharing across subjects and were compared with published repertoires and the VDJdb database. The raw public reads went through TCRdb reprocessing: fastp at Q25, MiXCR clone calling, in-frame beta chains kept. Rows with one shared CDR3 protein collapse into an entry with the most common genes and DNA. TCRdb, rather than the study authors, made the V and J calls. Across this sample there are around 190,000 distinct CDR3 sequences, with about 53% seen only once. Jointly, the top ten make up 16% of the sample.

A remark on this clonotype: Its antigen remains undetermined. The input lacks base qualities; no much larger clone sits a single base away.

The V end gives up 6 bases and the J end 7 bases, leaving 4 bases in the junction not matched to a gene. Counted from cysteine to phenylalanine, this CDR3 has 12 amino acids. Kept here is only the CDR3 DNA, which spans 36 bases and is read in frame from base 1. The germline V gene supplies CDR1 SQVTM and CDR2 ANQGSEA. Source material: sorted CD4+, CD8+, or CD8+CD57+ T cells (not recorded which) from PBMCs. Here the chain combines TRBV29-1 and TRBJ1-2, with 11 bases aligning to TRBD1. The source is a human donor in good health, serving as a control. Here is the DNA: TGCAGCGTGGGGACAGGGGGTGGTGGCTACACCTTC. Translated, it gives CSVGTGGGGYTF.